One and the same sample provided the 2 T cell receptor beta chains below, sequenced in a study of beta chain features in type 1 diabetes (dated by TCRdb to about 2018). The library was produced with the immunoSEQ multiplex PCR assay. The entire isolated RNA was reverse transcribed using the High Capacity cDNA Reverse Transcription Kit, and thus expressed TCRB transcripts were sequenced. This is the immuneACCESS table as TCRdb keeps it, with only in-frame sequences that have V and J called. A part of the clones is gone; compared with another copy, unresolved V genes explain less than half, and the rest is unexplained. Across this sample there are 310,000 or so clones, with around 10% seen only once. The ten most abundant clones make up around 0.015% of the sample. Sequences were obtained from naive CD4+ T cells from blood. The label giving this sample's cell subset or site can be read as: true naive CD4+ T cells. The receptors here all came from a woman in her 30s in good health.

This clone was recorded once. This chain uses TRBV7-9 with TRBJ1-1, with D possibly TRBD1 on 5 matching bases. The CDR3 totals 15 residues. The ends were cut back, 4 bases at V and 4 bases at J, with 16 bases in the middle. In germline, CDR1 is SEHNR, CDR2 FQNEAQ (reference sequence). The CDR3 here is CASSSRLGRGTEAFF. CDR3 coding DNA: TGTGCCAGCAGCTCGCGCTTGGGTAGGGGCACTGAAGCTTTCTTT.

The chain employs TRBV5-6 and TRBJ2-1; TRBD2 agrees at 8 bases. Germline CDR1 reads SGHDT; CDR2 reads YYEEEE. The V segment lost 5 bases and the J segment 8 bases; nucleotides outside the gene matches: 6. The CDR3 length is 13 residues. The CDR3 loop reads CASRYGTRDEQFF. CDR3 coding DNA: TGTGCCAGCAGGTACGGGACTAGGGATGAGCAGTTCTTC.